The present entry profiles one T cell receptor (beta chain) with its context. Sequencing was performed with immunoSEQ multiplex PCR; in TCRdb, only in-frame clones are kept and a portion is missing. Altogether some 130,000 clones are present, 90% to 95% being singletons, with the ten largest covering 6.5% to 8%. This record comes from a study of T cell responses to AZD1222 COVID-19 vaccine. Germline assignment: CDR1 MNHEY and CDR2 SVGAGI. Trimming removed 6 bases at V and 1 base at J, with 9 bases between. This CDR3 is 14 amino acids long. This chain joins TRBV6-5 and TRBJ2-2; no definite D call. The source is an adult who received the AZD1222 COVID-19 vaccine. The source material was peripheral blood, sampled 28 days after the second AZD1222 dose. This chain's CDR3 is CASSPTQNTGELFF. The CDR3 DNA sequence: TGTGCCAGCAGCCCCACACAGAACACCGGGGAGCTGTTTTTT.